Listed below are T cell receptor beta chains from one sample, sequenced in a study of Ad26.COV2.S vaccination and SARS-CoV-2 variants. Sequencing was performed with immunoSEQ multiplex PCR; in TCRdb, only in-frame clones are kept and a portion is missing. The sample has 97,000 or so clones; around 80% are singletons. Specimen: peripheral blood, collected after recovery from COVID-19. The receptors were gathered from a human donor who had recovered from COVID-19. Each CDR3 is given with its conserved first and last residue. D genes are given only for firm matches. Rows give clone size only sometimes, using once, few, many, or a class for an expanded clone.

abundance	d_gene	v_gene	j_gene	CDR3aa	CDR3nt
NA	NA	TRBV3-1/TRBV3-2	TRBJ1-6	CASSQQGYNSPLHF	TGTGCCAGCAGCCAACAGGGGTATAATTCACCCCTCCACTTT
few	NA	TRBV3-1/TRBV3-2	TRBJ1-3	CASSLGSDSGNTIYF	TGTGCCAGCAGCCTCGGGAGCGATTCTGGAAACACCATATATTTT
NA	TRBD1	TRBV19	TRBJ2-3	CASSAPGQGTDTQYF	TGTGCCAGTAGTGCGCCGGGACAGGGGACAGATACGCAGTATTTT
NA	NA	TRBV5-1	TRBJ1-4	CASSLGTVAEKLFF	TGCGCCAGCAGCTTGGGGACAGTGGCTGAAAAACTGTTTTTT
NA	NA	TRBV3-1/TRBV3-2	TRBJ2-1	CASSQWQSYNEQFF	TGTGCCAGCAGCCAATGGCAGTCCTACAATGAGCAGTTCTTC
NA	TRBD1	TRBV7-9	TRBJ1-6	CASSIGQGASPLHF	TGTGCCAGCAGTATCGGACAGGGAGCTTCACCCCTCCACTTT
NA	NA	TRBV7-9	TRBJ2-5	CASESPGVRETQYF	TGTGCCAGCGAATCTCCAGGGGTGCGGGAGACCCAGTACTTC
NA	TRBD1	TRBV6-5	TRBJ2-7	CASSYSGQGTYEQYF	TGTGCCAGCAGTTACTCGGGACAGGGCACCTACGAGCAGTACTTC
NA	TRBD1	TRBV28	TRBJ1-2	CASRWTGDWDGYTF	TGTGCCAGCCGGTGGACAGGGGATTGGGATGGCTACACCTTC
few	NA	TRBV29-1	TRBJ1-2	CSVLVDGNYGYTF	TGCAGCGTTCTGGTGGACGGGAACTATGGCTACACCTTC
NA	NA	TRBV10-1	TRBJ1-2	CASLGRSKLAYGYTF	TGCGCCAGCCTCGGCAGGTCCAAACTTGCCTATGGCTACACCTTC
NA	TRBD2	TRBV2	TRBJ2-5	CASSESRSGEETQYF	TGTGCCAGCAGTGAATCGAGAAGCGGGGAAGAGACCCAGTACTTC
NA	TRBD1	TRBV25-1	TRBJ1-4	CASSEFVDRGDEKLFF	TGTGCCAGCAGTGAATTTGTTGACAGGGGAGATGAAAAACTGTTTTTT
NA	TRBD2	TRBV7-2	TRBJ2-3	CASSLSSGLQDTQYF	TGTGCCAGCAGCTTATCCTCGGGACTACAAGATACGCAGTATTTT
NA	NA	TRBV28	TRBJ1-2	CASSLWERGYTF	TGTGCCAGCAGTTTATGGGAACGTGGCTACACCTTC
NA	NA	TRBV7-9	TRBJ1-5	CASSEGGNQPQHF	TGTGCCAGCAGCGAGGGGGGAAATCAGCCCCAGCATTTT
NA	TRBD1	TRBV29-1	TRBJ2-7	CSVLIQGSSYEQYF	TGCAGCGTCTTAATACAGGGGTCAAGCTACGAGCAGTACTTC
few	NA	TRBV2	TRBJ2-5	CASSVQGETQYF	TGTGCCAGCAGTGTCCAGGGAGAGACCCAGTACTTC
once	NA	TRBV5-5	TRBJ2-5	CASSSSPAVQETQYF	TGTGCCAGCAGCAGCAGTCCCGCAGTCCAAGAGACCCAGTACTTC
NA	TRBD1	TRBV6-5	TRBJ1-6	CASSYTGAGNSPLHF	TGTGCCAGCAGTTACACAGGGGCGGGTAACTCACCCCTCCACTTT
NA	NA	TRBV12-3/TRBV12-4	TRBJ1-4	CASSSMAVEKLFF	TGTGCCAGCAGTTCAATGGCTGTTGAAAAACTGTTTTTT
NA	NA	TRBV9	TRBJ1-3	CASSLHNRVSGNTIYF	TGTGCCAGCAGCCTCCACAACAGGGTCTCTGGAAACACCATATATTTT
NA	TRBD1	TRBV14	TRBJ2-1	CASSQEGRDRQFF	TGTGCCAGCAGCCAAGAAGGTAGGGACAGACAGTTCTTC
NA	NA	TRBV12-3/TRBV12-4	TRBJ2-5	CASSKFVGTQYF	TGTGCCAGCAGCAAATTTGTTGGGACCCAGTACTTC
NA	TRBD1	TRBV28	TRBJ1-2	CASSLSLRQGGYTF	TGTGCCAGCAGTTTGTCCCTTAGACAGGGTGGCTACACCTTC
NA	NA	TRBV28	TRBJ1-2	CASSLARDRGYTF	TGTGCCAGCAGTTTGGCACGAGACAGGGGCTACACCTTC
NA	TRBD1	TRBV7-3	TRBJ2-1	CASSSSGTVDNEQFF	TGTGCCAGCAGCTCTAGTGGGACAGTAGACAATGAGCAGTTCTTC
NA	NA	TRBV24-1	TRBJ2-5	CATSDTAKETQYF	TGTGCCACCAGTGATACGGCCAAAGAGACCCAGTACTTC
NA	NA	TRBV2	TRBJ2-2	CASRPPPNTGELFF	TGTGCCAGCAGGCCACCCCCGAACACCGGGGAGCTGTTTTTT
few	NA	TRBV27	TRBJ1-1	CASSPSLGAGTEAFF	TGTGCCAGCAGCCCCTCCTTGGGGGCCGGCACTGAAGCTTTCTTT
few	TRBD1	TRBV28	TRBJ1-4	CASSQRTGFNEKLFF	TGTGCCAGCAGTCAGAGGACAGGGTTTAATGAAAAACTGTTTTTT
NA	NA	TRBV5-1	TRBJ1-3	CASSPGTGLDSSGNTIYF	TGCGCCAGCAGCCCCGGGACGGGCCTAGACTCCTCTGGAAACACCATATATTTT
NA	NA	TRBV30	TRBJ2-1	CAWSVGSSYNEQFF	TGTGCCTGGAGTGTGGGAAGTTCCTACAATGAGCAGTTCTTC
NA	TRBD1	TRBV28	TRBJ2-1	CASSPFTGGLNEQFF	TGTGCCAGCAGCCCCTTTACAGGGGGCCTGAATGAGCAGTTCTTC
NA	NA	TRBV4-3	TRBJ1-1	CASSQETWHPEAFF	TGCGCCAGCAGCCAAGAAACGTGGCACCCTGAAGCTTTCTTT
NA	NA	TRBV5-1	TRBJ2-2	CASSTFPGANTGELFF	TGCGCCAGCAGCACCTTTCCGGGGGCGAACACCGGGGAGCTGTTTTTT
few	TRBD1	TRBV4-3	TRBJ1-1	CASSLTGGEEAFF	TGCGCCAGCAGCCTTACAGGGGGCGAAGAAGCTTTCTTT
NA	TRBD1	TRBV5-4	TRBJ2-7	CASSSGQGVRYEQYF	TGTGCCAGCAGCTCCGGACAGGGGGTTAGGTACGAGCAGTACTTC
NA	NA	TRBV25-1	TRBJ2-7	CASSEFGSPYEQYF	TGTGCCAGCAGTGAATTCGGGTCCCCCTACGAGCAGTACTTC
NA	NA	TRBV30	TRBJ1-2	CAKLGEDYGYTF	TGTGCTAAACTAGGGGAGGACTATGGCTACACCTTC
NA	NA	TRBV18	TRBJ1-2	CASSPGQGRSYGYTF	TGTGCCAGCTCACCAGGGCAGGGCAGGTCCTATGGCTACACCTTC
NA	TRBD2	TRBV5-4	TRBJ2-5	CASSLRTSGGALETQYF	TGTGCCAGCAGCTTGAGGACTAGCGGGGGGGCCTTGGAGACCCAGTACTTC
NA	NA	TRBV29-1	TRBJ2-1	CSVDGGASEQFF	TGCAGCGTTGACGGGGGAGCCAGTGAGCAGTTCTTC
NA	TRBD1	TRBV28	TRBJ1-1	CASSLVYGRQGAKAFF	TGTGCCAGCAGTTTGGTCTACGGCAGGCAGGGGGCTAAAGCTTTCTTT
few	NA	TRBV9	TRBJ2-1	CASSVDAGNNEQFF	TGTGCCAGCAGCGTAGATGCGGGGAACAATGAGCAGTTCTTC
once	TRBD1	TRBV6-5	TRBJ1-6	CASNRQGVNSPLHF	TGTGCCAGCAACAGACAGGGTGTAAATTCACCCCTCCACTTT
few	NA	TRBV19	TRBJ1-1	CASTHRQGTEAFF	TGTGCCAGTACCCACCGGCAGGGCACTGAAGCTTTCTTT
NA	TRBD2	TRBV5-1	TRBJ2-3	CASSSSGGRDTQYF	TGCGCCAGCAGCTCAAGCGGGGGACGGGATACGCAGTATTTT
few	TRBD2	TRBV5-1	TRBJ2-2	CASSPLSTPGLVNTGELFF	TGCGCCAGCAGCCCACTTTCAACACCGGGACTAGTGAACACCGGGGAGCTGTTTTTT
NA	NA	TRBV20-1	TRBJ2-1	CSASNYNEQFF	TGCAGTGCTAGTAACTACAATGAGCAGTTCTTC
once	NA	TRBV6-5	TRBJ1-4	CASSGRNEKLFF	TGTGCCAGCTCGGGGAGGAATGAAAAACTGTTTTTT
NA	NA	TRBV7-9	TRBJ1-6	CASSLRGGAGSPLHF	TGTGCCAGCAGCCTACGGGGGGGGGCAGGATCACCCCTCCACTTT
NA	TRBD1	TRBV4-2	TRBJ1-4	CASSQDRADRIGEKLFF	TGTGCCAGCAGCCAAGATCGGGCGGACAGGATAGGAGAAAAACTGTTTTTT